This is a list of T cell receptor beta chains from one sample in a study of CD8 T cells in Susac syndrome. A single record per CDR3 protein comes from TCRdb applying MiXCR to the immunoSEQ multiplex PCR reads. The sample carries 150,000 or so distinct CDR3 sequences, about 94% recorded once. The sample taken for sequencing was CD8+ T cells from PBMCs. Receptor source: a human donor with multiple sclerosis. Each CDR3 is given with its conserved first and last residue. D genes are given only for firm matches. Rows may omit the clone size; those that give it use once, few, many or a size class.

>TRBV25-1|TRBJ2-7|NA|NA
TGTGCCAGCAGTGTGCAGGGTACCTACGAGCAGTACTTC
CASSVQGTYEQYF
>TRBV7-9|TRBJ2-1|NA|NA
TGTGCCAGCAGCCAGAGCTACAATGAGCAGTTCTTC
CASSQSYNEQFF
>TRBV29-1|TRBJ2-2|NA|NA
TGCAGCGTTGAAGTGGGGGCTTGGGGCACCGGGGAGCTGTTTTTT
CSVEVGAWGTGELFF
>TRBV7-9|TRBJ2-5|once|TRBD1
TGTGCCAGCAGCGCAGGGGGAAAGACCCAGTACTTC
CASSAGGKTQYF
>TRBV4-2|TRBJ2-7|NA|NA
TGTGCCAGCAGCCAGGGCAGGACTTCCGAGCAGTACTTC
CASSQGRTSEQYF
>TRBV28|TRBJ2-1|NA|NA
TGTGCCACCCGAGTGGGGGGTGAGCAGTTCTTC
CATRVGGEQFF
>TRBV9|TRBJ1-1|NA|NA
TGTGCCAGCAGCGAGTCTTGGAACACTGAAGCTTTCTTT
CASSESWNTEAFF
>TRBV25-1|TRBJ2-7|NA|NA
TGTGCCAGCAGTATGGGGAGCGAGCAGTACTTC
CASSMGSEQYF
>TRBV4-1|TRBJ2-1|NA|TRBD2
TGCGCCAGCAGCCAAGAACTAGCGGAGAGAAATGAGCAGTTCTTC
CASSQELAERNEQFF
>TRBV20-1|TRBJ2-7|NA|NA
TGCAGTGCTAGCGGGAGGGGGCTTAGAAACTACGAGCAGTACTTC
CSASGRGLRNYEQYF
>TRBV6-2/TRBV6-3|TRBJ2-7|NA|TRBD1
TGTGCCAGCAGTTACTTCCGTCGACAGGGCCTCTCCTACGAGCAGTACTTC
CASSYFRRQGLSYEQYF
>TRBV29-1|TRBJ1-2|NA|NA
TGCAGCGTTATCGCCGGGCCACCCTTGGGCTACACCTTC
CSVIAGPPLGYTF
>TRBV7-9|TRBJ2-7|NA|NA
TGTGCCAGCAGCCCCGGGGCAGGGCTGTACTTC
CASSPGAGLYF
>TRBV9|TRBJ1-2|NA|NA
TGTGCCAGTGTCTCGGGGGGATTACATGGCTACACCTTC
CASVSGGLHGYTF
>TRBV7-9|TRBJ2-7|NA|NA
TGTGCCAGCAGCTTAGCGGGCCAGGCCGATACCTACGAGCAGTACTTC
CASSLAGQADTYEQYF
>TRBV6-2/TRBV6-3|TRBJ1-1|NA|NA
TGTGCCAGCAGTTCGTCGACACGAGTGAACACTGAAGCTTTCTTT
CASSSSTRVNTEAFF
>TRBV25-1|TRBJ1-1|NA|NA
TGTGCCAGCAGTGAATGGGGGGGGAACACTGAAGCTTTCTTT
CASSEWGGNTEAFF